This TCR beta chain was obtained from a study of CD8 T cells in Susac syndrome. Study details: Among the Susac syndrome patients sequenced, 5 or 6 had active disease and about eight were in remission.

Reverse transcription of about 0.5 to 1 ug RNA was performed with random hexamers. TCRdb itself ran the immunoSEQ multiplex PCR reads through MiXCR, one entry per CDR3 protein. This sample carries roughly 200,000 distinct CDR3 sequences, just under 95% of them seen once, and the ten largest clones take approximately 0.099%. Sequencing of TCR beta was performed on blood CD8+ T cells and on blood CD4+ T cells. Patients with Susac syndrome met the recently defined diagnostic criteria for definite or probable disease. The TEMRA cells underwent FACS enrichment, while the CD8+ and CD4+ T cells underwent negative isolation. Sequencing was performed on CD4+ T cells from PBMCs. This TCR derives from a human donor with Susac syndrome.

The CDR3: CASSLVPRGVNEQFF. The CDR3 DNA is TGTGCCAGCAGTTTAGTTCCGCGGGGGGTCAATGAGCAGTTCTTC. The chain has TRBV12-3 or TRBV12-4 and TRBJ2-1; 8 bases map to TRBD2. V trimming: 1 base; J trimming: 6 bases; junction bases outside the gene matches: 5. The CDR3 has 15 amino acids.